This T cell receptor beta chain emerged from a study of CD8 T cells in Susac syndrome (dated by TCRdb to between 2017 and 2020). For context, the study as a whole: Among the Susac syndrome patients who were sequenced, clinically active disease was present in more than 5 and clinical remission was observed in roughly 8. At blood withdrawal, Susac syndrome patients were therapy-naive, treated with corticosteroids (with IVIg additionally given to some), or treated with IVIg alone. Repertoire sequencing was used to test whether CD8+ T cell activation and differentiation in Susac syndrome was antigen driven.

According to the germline V gene, CDR1 reads LGHNA and CDR2 reads YSLEER. The cysteine opens and the phenylalanine closes a CDR3 of 16 amino acids. The DNA shown is the 48-base CDR3, in frame from base 1. For this chain, trimming is 0 bases at the V end and 5 bases at the J end, and the number of junction bases without a gene match is 4. What the work shows at the level of the full study, not this receptor alone: The number of individuals in the TCR sequencing and HLA analysis was recognized as being relatively small. In the CD4+ T cell repertoire of Susac syndrome patients, clonal expansion was not detected.

Details on this clonotype: Which antigen it targets is not known. No qualities accompany the bases; no much larger clone lies one base away.

RNA was extracted using the RNeasy kit, and roughly 0.5 to 1 microgram was reverse transcribed with random hexamers. The immunoSEQ multiplex PCR assay, which covers 54 Vbeta and 13 Jbeta segments, was used to amplify TCR beta CDR3 regions. Bias from PCR amplification was corrected by using a synthetic template baseline for primer optimization and for computational correction. Regarding the original processing steps: Reads were annotated to V, D and J genes per IMGT and analyzed with immunoSEQ Analyzer, keeping only productive sequences. Clonality was calculated as one minus the Shannon entropy normalized by log2 of the number of productive unique sequences. Public and private clones were assessed among the 100 most prevalent clones of each patient and control. A clone was defined as Susac-specific if it was absent from the healthy and MS cohorts, from approximately 980 published viral clones and from other ImmuneACCESS disease sequences. TCRdb reprocessed the public reads (quality trimming at Q25 with fastp, clone calling with MiXCR) and kept in-frame beta chains. Here each entry gathers all rows of one CDR3 protein and keeps the most common genes and DNA. These V and J calls are TCRdb output, not the study's own analysis. The sample table shows 160,000 or so distinct CDR3 sequences, and approximately 94% are seen once. The ten biggest clones cover 0.095% to 0.13% of the sample.

Peripheral blood CD8+ and CD4+ T cells from healthy donors, Susac syndrome patients and multiple sclerosis patients were profiled by high-throughput TCR beta sequencing. Recently defined diagnostic criteria for definite or probable disease were met by the Susac syndrome patients. Bulk CD8+ and CD4+ T cells were purified magnetically by negative isolation, whereas CD8+ TEMRA cells were enriched by FACS. Blood was drawn into EDTA tubes, processed within 24 hours, and PBMCs were isolated by density gradient centrifugation. PBMCs destined for TCR sequencing were cryopreserved in liquid nitrogen and later thawed in a 37 °C water bath. The sorted or isolated CD4+, CD8+ and CD8+ TEMRA cells reached a purity of at least 90%.

The specimen sequenced was CD4+ T cells from PBMCs. The chain uses TRBV4-3 and TRBJ1-4; the junction holds 9 bases that match TRBD1. The receptor comes from a human donor with Susac syndrome. The CDR3 region has the sequence CASSQEAGTGNEKLFF. The base sequence is TGCGCCAGCAGCCAAGAGGCCGGGACAGGGAATGAAAAACTGTTTTTT.